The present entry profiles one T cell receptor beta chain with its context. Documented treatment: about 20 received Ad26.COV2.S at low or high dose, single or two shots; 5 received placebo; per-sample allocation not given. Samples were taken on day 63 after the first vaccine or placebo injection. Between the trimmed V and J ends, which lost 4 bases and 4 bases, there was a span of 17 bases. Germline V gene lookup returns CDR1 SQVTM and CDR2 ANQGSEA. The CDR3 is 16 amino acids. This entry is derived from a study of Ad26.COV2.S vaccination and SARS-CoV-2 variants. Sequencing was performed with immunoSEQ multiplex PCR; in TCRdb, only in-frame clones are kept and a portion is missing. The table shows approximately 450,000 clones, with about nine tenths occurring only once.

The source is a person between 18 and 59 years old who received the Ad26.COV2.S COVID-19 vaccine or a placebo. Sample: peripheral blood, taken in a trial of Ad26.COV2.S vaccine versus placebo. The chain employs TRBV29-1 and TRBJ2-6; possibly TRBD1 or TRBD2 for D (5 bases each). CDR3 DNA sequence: TGCAGCGTTGCGGGGCTGCGTACAAGGGGGGCCAACGTCCTGACTTTC. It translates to CSVAGLRTRGANVLTF.